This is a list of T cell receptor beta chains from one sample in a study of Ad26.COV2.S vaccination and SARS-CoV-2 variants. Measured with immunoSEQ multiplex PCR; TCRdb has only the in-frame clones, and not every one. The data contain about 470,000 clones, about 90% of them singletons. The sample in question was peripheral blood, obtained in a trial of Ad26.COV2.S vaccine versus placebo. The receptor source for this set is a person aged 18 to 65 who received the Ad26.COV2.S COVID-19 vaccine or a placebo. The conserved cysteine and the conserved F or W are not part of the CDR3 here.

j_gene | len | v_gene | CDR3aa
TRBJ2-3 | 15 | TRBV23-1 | ASSQAEASGREDTQY
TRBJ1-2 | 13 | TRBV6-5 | ASSRTGEGGYGYT
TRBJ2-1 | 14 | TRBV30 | AWSPPKPSGHNEQF
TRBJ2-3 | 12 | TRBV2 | ASSETGEGDTQY
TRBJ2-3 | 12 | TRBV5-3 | ARSRRAGLDTQY
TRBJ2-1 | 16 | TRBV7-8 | ASSTSQLAARVYNEQF
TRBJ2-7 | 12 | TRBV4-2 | ASSQQGEGYEQY
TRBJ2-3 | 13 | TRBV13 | ASSPRVVGTDTQY
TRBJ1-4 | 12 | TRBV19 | ASSMGTVSAGVF
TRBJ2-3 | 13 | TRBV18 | ASSGSRGHGDTQY
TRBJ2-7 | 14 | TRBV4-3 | ASSQGLGLAGNEQY
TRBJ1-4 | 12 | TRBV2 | ASGGQGGDEKLF
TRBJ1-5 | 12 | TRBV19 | ASSRKGLNQPQH
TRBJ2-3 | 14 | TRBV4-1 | ASSQGLAVSTDTQY
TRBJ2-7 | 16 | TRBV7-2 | ASSLALPGSGMNYEQY
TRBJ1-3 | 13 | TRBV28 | ASSLYPDSGNTIY
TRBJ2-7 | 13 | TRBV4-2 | ASSRGTSGFYEQY
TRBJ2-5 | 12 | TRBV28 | ASSFDRGPETQY
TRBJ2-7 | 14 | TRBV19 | ASSIGRGPSGYEQY
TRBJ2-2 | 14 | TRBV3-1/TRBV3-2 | ASSQDPLGRARELF
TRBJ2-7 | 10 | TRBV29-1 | SVVAETYEQY
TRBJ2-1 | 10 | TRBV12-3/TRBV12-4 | ASSPPYNEQF
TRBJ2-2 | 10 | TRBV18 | ASSLSTAALF
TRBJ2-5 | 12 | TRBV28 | ASSPQRDQETQY
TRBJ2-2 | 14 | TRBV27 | ASSLNRGANTGELF
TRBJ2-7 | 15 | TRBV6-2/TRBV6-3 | ASSYTPPRTLNYEQY
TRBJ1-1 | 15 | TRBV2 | ASRRDISRWLNTEAF
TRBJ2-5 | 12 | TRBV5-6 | ASSGGGVTETQY
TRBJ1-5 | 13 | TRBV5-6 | ASSQAGQLYQPQH
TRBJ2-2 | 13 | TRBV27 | ASSNQPGGTGELF
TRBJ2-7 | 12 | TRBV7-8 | ASSLGSTSYEQY
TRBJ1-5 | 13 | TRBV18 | ASSPRPGGNQPQH
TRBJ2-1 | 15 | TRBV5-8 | ASSSPGLADLYNEQF
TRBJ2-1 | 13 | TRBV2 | ASKAGGEPYNEQF
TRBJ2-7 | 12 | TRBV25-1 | ASSDPAGGYEQY
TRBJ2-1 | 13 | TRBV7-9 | ASSHRQGVYNEQF
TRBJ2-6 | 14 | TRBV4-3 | ASSQDGGPGANVLT
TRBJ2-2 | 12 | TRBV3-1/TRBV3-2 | ASSQPGFTGELF
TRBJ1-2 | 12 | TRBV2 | ASGGDRGSYGYT